The 23 T cell receptor beta chains below all came from one sample that was sequenced in a study of T cells in Graves' hyperthyroidism and ophthalmopathy. The CDR3 regions of TCR beta were amplified from RNA transcripts. The primer set for the first-round RT-PCR of the TCR CDR3 was HTBI. TCRdb independently ran MiXCR on the multiplex PCR reads; one entry per CDR3 protein. The sample lists about 350,000 distinct CDR3 sequences, about 15% occurring once. The sequencing sample was made of blood. These receptors all stem from a woman younger than 45 with Graves' hyperthyroidism.

This clonotype was counted ten times or more. J is TRBJ2-3 and V is TRBV28; TRBD2 aligns across 7 bases. Germline CDR1 is MDHEN and CDR2 is SYDVKM. V gave up 2 bases and J gave up 4 bases; unmatched junction bases: 3. This CDR3 has 14 residues. CDR3 protein: CASSLPTSPDTQYF. CDR3 DNA: TGTGCCAGCAGTTTACCGACTAGCCCAGATACGCAGTATTTT.

This clonotype was seen a few times. The chain carries TRBV7-2 and TRBJ1-5; D is ambiguous. This CDR3 region has 14 residues. The germline CDR1 and CDR2 sequences are SGHTA and FQGNSA. The germline V and J ends were trimmed by 9 bases and 0 bases, with 12 bases remaining between them. Here the CDR3 DNA reads TGTGCCAGTCTCGCAGTAGATAGCAATCAGCCCCAGCATTTT. Its translation is CASLAVDSNQPQHF.

Only a few counts were recorded for this clonotype. The V and J genes are TRBV20-1 and TRBJ2-3; TRBD2 is a possible D gene (7 bases). CDR1 is DFQATT and CDR2 is SNEGSKA in the germline V gene (reference sequence). The CDR3 totals 14 residues. V lost 4 bases, J lost 1 base, and 12 bases lay in between. The CDR3 DNA follows: TGCAGTGCTATAGGGGGAGGGCGCACAGATACGCAGTATTTT. It specifies CSAIGGGRTDTQYF.

This clonotype was seen repeatedly, ten times or more. V is TRBV2 and J is TRBJ1-2; no definite D call. Deletions cut 6 bases from V and 8 bases from J, with 13 bases between. CDR1 is SNHLY, CDR2 FYNNEI, per germline. This CDR3 region has 12 residues. CDR3 sequence reads: CASRPGAGGYTF. For the CDR3, the DNA is TGTGCCAGCAGACCGGGAGCGGGGGGCTACACCTTC.

This clonotype showed up just a few times. This chain links TRBV9 with TRBJ1-3; 7 bases line up with TRBD1. V trimming: 4 bases; J trimming: 4 bases; junction bases outside the gene matches: 8. The CDR3 is 15 residues long. CDR1 and CDR2 (germline): SGDLS, YYNGEE. DNA of the CDR3: TGTGCCAGCAGCTCTTACAGGGGCGCAGGAAACACCATATATTTT. Translation gives CASSSYRGAGNTIYF.

CDR3 sequence: CSVGAGGREQYF. For the CDR3, the DNA is TGCAGCGTGGGGGCGGGAGGCCGCGAGCAGTACTTC. V usage is TRBV29-1 and J usage is TRBJ2-7, with TRBD2 matching 8 bases. The J segment lost 6 bases and the V segment lost 6 bases, leaving 7 bases of the junction unmatched. Germline assignment: CDR1 SQVTM and CDR2 ANQGSEA. The CDR3 covers 12 residues.

This clonotype was counted ten times or more. The J gene is TRBJ2-5, the V gene TRBV28, with TRBD2 identical over 15 bases. This CDR3 has 18 residues. Germline lookup yields CDR1 MDHEN and CDR2 SYDVKM. After removal of 1 base from V and 4 bases from J, the junction contained 7 bases not matched to a gene. CDR3 in DNA: TGTGCCAGCAGTTTATCTTGGGGGACTAGCGGGAGGAGAGAGACCCAGTACTTC. It codes for CASSLSWGTSGRRETQYF.

This clonotype appeared a few times. V usage is TRBV29-1 and J usage is TRBJ2-3, with TRBD1 matching over 7 bases. From germline, CDR1 is SQVTM and CDR2 ANQGSEA. CDR3 length: 14 residues. Trimming at V came to 3 bases and at J to 2 bases, leaving 5 bases not matched to a gene. Here the CDR3 DNA reads TGCAGCGTTGAGACGGACAGGATCACAGATACGCAGTATTTT. This encodes CSVETDRITDTQYF.

This clonotype was seen a handful of times. The genes are TRBV3-1 and TRBJ2-3; no reliable D call. The length of the CDR3 is 13 residues. Trimming stripped 2 bases from V and 6 bases from J, with 9 bases between. Looked up from germline, CDR1 is LGHDT and CDR2 is YNNKEL (reference sequence). The CDR3 bases are TGTGCCAGCAGCCAATCCCCTGGGGATACGCAGTATTTT. This gives the protein CASSQSPGDTQYF.

The chain is built from TRBV19 and TRBJ1-5, with a tentative D call TRBD1 (6 bases). CDR1 and CDR2 from the germline V gene are LNHDA and SQIVND (reference sequence). The CDR3 is 15 residues long. Trimming stripped 5 bases from V and 0 bases from J, with 11 bases between. The CDR3 sequence is CASSVQGHSNQPQHF. CDR3 nucleotide sequence: TGTGCCAGTAGTGTACAGGGACATAGCAATCAGCCCCAGCATTTT.

Only a few counts were recorded for this clonotype. The V and J genes are TRBV6-2 or TRBV6-3 and TRBJ1-2; perhaps TRBD1 as D (6 bases). This CDR3 comprises 15 residues. Germline CDR1 is MNHEY and CDR2 is SVGEGT. V was pared by 4 bases and J by 5 bases, with 17 bases between. CDR3 region: CASSSTGRMGYGYTF. The CDR3 DNA sequence: TGTGCCAGCAGTTCGACAGGCCGAATGGGGTATGGCTACACCTTC.

This clonotype was observed a few times. This chain uses TRBV6-1 with TRBJ2-3; 7 positions agree with TRBD1. The germline CDR1 and CDR2 sequences are MNHNS and SASEGT. V lost 8 bases and J lost 2; bases outside the gene matches: 10. The CDR3 has 15 residues. The CDR3 sequence is CASGDSSIPTDTQYF. The CDR3 nucleotides read TGTGCCAGCGGGGACAGTTCTATACCCACAGATACGCAGTATTTT.

The V gene is TRBV18, the J gene TRBJ1-4; unclear D gene. The CDR3 is made up of 15 amino acids. V lost 5 bases and J 3 bases, leaving 13 bases between the germline ends. Looked up from germline, CDR1 is KGHSH and CDR2 is LQKENI. CDR3 nucleotides: TGTGCCAGCTCAAAGTTGGCTACATCTAATGAAAAACTGTTTTTT. Translating gives CASSKLATSNEKLFF.

Ten or more counts support this clonotype. The V and J genes are TRBV2 and TRBJ2-5, with 9 bases aligning to TRBD1. There are 16 residues in the CDR3. Trimming took 6 bases from V and 2 from J; bases not matched to a gene: 10. Germline values: CDR1 SNHLY, CDR2 FYNNEI. The chain's CDR3 is CASRRDRAGDQETQYF. For the CDR3, the DNA is TGTGCCAGCAGACGGGACAGGGCCGGCGATCAAGAGACCCAGTACTTC.

This clonotype was detected many times. The chain carries TRBV20-1 and TRBJ2-1, with 9 nucleotides matching TRBD2. Germline lookup yields CDR1 DFQATT and CDR2 SNEGSKA (reference sequence). The length of the CDR3 is 15 residues. Unmatched junction bases numbered 14, after V lost 6 bases and J lost 8 bases. The CDR3 nucleotides are TGCAGTGCGGAGGAATCTAGCGGGGATTTTTATGAGCAGTTCTTC. Protein sequence: CSAEESSGDFYEQFF.

This clonotype showed up just a few times. The chain joins TRBV15 to TRBJ2-1; D ambiguous. The CDR3 is made up of 13 amino acids. V was trimmed by 3 bases and J by 4 bases, leaving 7 bases between them. CDR1 LNHNV and CDR2 YYDKDF come from the germline V gene (reference sequence). The CDR3 DNA is TGTGCCACCAGCAGTGATCGGTACAATGAGCAGTTCTTC. Translating it yields CATSSDRYNEQFF.

This clonotype has at least ten counts. V and J are TRBV19 and TRBJ1-1, with 7 nucleotides matching TRBD1. Trimming cost V 5 bases and J 1 base; bases outside gene matches: 4. The CDR3 sequence is 14 residues long. CDR1 and CDR2 from the germline V gene are LNHDA and SQIVND (reference sequence). The CDR3 DNA follows: TGTGCCAGTAGTCGGCAGGGGGGGAACACTGAAGCTTTCTTT. Its translation is CASSRQGGNTEAFF.

This clonotype was observed a few times. Compared with germline, one end of the junction differs, possibly owing to a read error. The rearrangement joins TRBV3-1 to TRBJ2-1; weak D call: TRBD2 (6 bases). The germline V gene has CDR1 LGHDT and CDR2 YNNKEL (reference sequence). The CDR3 spans 16 residues. CDR3 loop: CASRQARTNRRGEQFF. As DNA, the CDR3 is TGTGCCAGCAGGCAAGCACGGACTAATCGGCGAGGCGAGCAGTTCTTC.

In this sample, this clonotype turned up many times. V gene TRBV28 combines with J gene TRBJ1-1; the match to TRBD1 covers 7 bases. CDR3 length: 15 residues. Unmatched junction bases numbered 8, after V lost 6 bases and J lost 1 base. Germline V CDR1 and CDR2: MDHEN, SYDVKM. CDR3 nucleotide sequence: TGTGCCAGCAGACTACACAGGGGTCGGAACACTGAAGCTTTCTTT. Its protein product is CASRLHRGRNTEAFF.

The sample holds many counts of this clonotype. V and J are TRBV28 and TRBJ2-5; TRBD2 agrees at 13 bases. V dropped 1 base and J dropped 5; count of bases not matched to a gene: 7. This CDR3 spans 17 amino acids. Germline V CDR1 and CDR2: MDHEN, SYDVKM. This CDR3 is CASSLLLAGGPGETQYF. The CDR3 bases are TGTGCCAGCAGTTTATTACTAGCGGGAGGGCCTGGTGAGACCCAGTACTTC.

This clonotype has a count of ten or more. This chain uses TRBV2 with TRBJ2-4; D is perhaps TRBD2 (5 bases). Germline V CDR1 and CDR2: SNHLY, FYNNEI. Trimming pared 2 bases from V and 11 bases from J, leaving 10 bases between. The CDR3 has 12 amino acids. CDR3 sequence reads: CASSETRGLQYF. CDR3 DNA sequence: TGTGCCAGCAGTGAAACTAGAGGTCTTCAGTACTTC.

At least ten counts were recorded for this clonotype. V is TRBV2 and J is TRBJ2-5, with TRBD2 as a possible D gene (6 bases). This CDR3 is 14 amino acids long. The germline CDR1 and CDR2 sequences are SNHLY and FYNNEI. V shed 6 bases and J shed 4 bases, with 15 bases lying between them. The CDR3 nucleotides read TGTGCCAGCAGCCCCACCGGGACTTCAGAGACCCAGTACTTC. As protein: CASSPTGTSETQYF.

This clonotype was counted between two and nine times. The rearrangement joins TRBV3-1 to TRBJ1-3, with D possibly being TRBD1 (5 bases). The germline V and J ends were trimmed by 1 base and 3 bases, with 7 bases remaining between them. Germline assignment: CDR1 LGHDT and CDR2 YNNKEL (reference sequence). The CDR3 sequence is 14 residues long. Here the CDR3 DNA reads TGTGCCAGCAGCCAAGCGACAGTTGGAAACACCATATATTTT. It codes for CASSQATVGNTIYF.